The T cell receptor (beta chain) under discussion was sequenced for a study of T-cell memory formation after mild COVID-19. The study, taken as a whole, reports: Clones shrinking from day 15 to 85 showed even CD4/CD8 mixes; later expanders tilted CD4+. The study detected some responding clones in pre-infection memory, suggesting cross-reactive memory joined. Second-wave clones with a day 37 peak had unconfirmed SARS-CoV-2 specificity.

CDR3 length: 14 amino acids. Germline CDR1 SGHRS, CDR2 YFSETQ. The V gene lost 2 bases and the J gene lost 4 bases, with 10 bases spanning the gap. Constant-segment-primed 5'RACE gave TCR alpha and TCR beta cDNA libraries with sample barcodes and UMIs. TCRdb re-derived calls from the 5' RACE reads in MiXCR, one entry per CDR3 protein. The sample has about 200,000 distinct CDR3 sequences; around 9.1% are singletons. This clonotype appeared a few times. The target antigen is unknown. Sequenced sample: PBMCs or a T cell subset sorted from them (not recorded which). The gene calls are TRBV5-1 and TRBJ2-1; a possible D gene is TRBD2 (5 bases). This TCR was sampled from a young man who had mild COVID-19 (a few samples of this study predate the infection). Cell type and time point are not known. The CDR3 sequence is CASSLFGDYNEQFF. CDR3 nucleotides: TGCGCCAGCAGCTTATTCGGGGATTACAATGAGCAGTTCTTC.